This T cell receptor beta chain was sequenced for a study of T-cell memory formation after mild COVID-19. Regarding the study as a whole: Memory cells collected pre-infection included some clones that later responded, suggesting cross-reactive memory joined. Whether second-wave clones peaking at day 37 were SARS-CoV-2 specific went unconfirmed. Among CD4+ contracting clones, most were CM and EM, and CD8+ ones EMRA.

cDNA libraries for TCR alpha and TCR beta, carrying sample barcodes and UMIs, came from 5'RACE with constant-segment primers. TCRdb processed the 5' RACE reads anew with MiXCR; each CDR3 protein has one entry. The sample lists under 300,000 distinct CDR3 sequences, less than 9.5% seen once, with around a fifth in the top ten. A remark on this clonotype: Its antigen is undetermined.

The CDR3 is 19 amino acids. Trimming left V 4 bases short and J 0 bases short, with 22 bases between. CDR1 and CDR2 (germline): LGHNA, YNFKEQ. Sequencing used PBMCs or a T cell subset sorted from them (not recorded which). The chain links TRBV4-2 to TRBJ2-4; maybe TRBD1 (6 bases). The sequence was collected from a man between 18 and 29 years old who had mild COVID-19 (a few samples of this study predate the infection). Cell type and time point are not known. The CDR3 coding sequence is TGTGCCAGCAGCCGACACCACGCGGAAACAGGGCTAGCCAAAAACATTCAGTACTTC. Translation: CASSRHHAETGLAKNIQYF.